Following are 16 T cell receptor beta chains from one sample sequenced in a study of blood T cell repertoires in COVID-19. Here immunoSEQ multiplex PCR was the method, and the copy in TCRdb shows in-frame clones only, minus some. The sample lists over 150,000 clones, around nine tenths seen once, with 0.55% to 0.6% in the top ten. Material for sequencing was peripheral blood. All receptors come from a man aged 60-69 years with COVID-19, enrolled during active disease.

The rearrangement joins TRBV28 to TRBJ1-2, with a possible D match to TRBD1 (5 bases). The ends were cut back, 7 bases at V and 8 bases at J, with 23 bases in the middle. Germline V lookup: CDR1 MDHEN, CDR2 SYDVKM. The CDR3 covers 15 residues. Here the CDR3 DNA reads TGTGCCAGCACGATGGGGTATGGGGCGGGATACGGCTACACCTTC. Its protein is CASTMGYGAGYGYTF.

This chain links TRBV9 with TRBJ2-3; 10 bases line up with TRBD2. V trimming: 3 bases; J trimming: 4 bases; junction bases outside the gene matches: 8. This CDR3 contains 16 residues. The germline V gene has CDR1 SGDLS and CDR2 YYNGEE. The CDR3 DNA reads TGTGCCAGCAGCGACCTAGCGGGAGCGAGGGCAGATACGCAGTATTTT. Its translation: CASSDLAGARADTQYF.

The J gene is TRBJ2-1, the V gene TRBV24-1, with D perhaps TRBD2 (5 bases). The V end was cut by 4 bases, the J end by 5 bases, with 17 bases between. This CDR3 comprises 16 residues. Germline V CDR1 and CDR2: KGHDR, SFDVKD. CDR3 coding DNA: TGTGCCACCAGTGACCCCGGAGAGGGTCCCAACAATGAGCAGTTCTTC. It yields the protein CATSDPGEGPNNEQFF.

This chain uses TRBV29-1 with TRBJ2-4; D gene ambiguous. Germline CDR1 reads SQVTM; CDR2 reads ANQGSEA. This CDR3 is built from 14 residues. V shed 1 base and J shed 2 bases, with 9 bases lying between them. This CDR3 is CSVEGGVTKNIQYF. CDR3 DNA sequence: TGCAGCGTTGAAGGCGGCGTCACCAAAAACATTCAGTACTTC.

The chain uses TRBV7-3 and TRBJ2-1; 13 nucleotides align to TRBD2. The CDR3 loop spans 14 amino acids. J gave up 10 bases and V 5 bases, and 5 bases lay outside the gene matches. Germline lookup yields CDR1 SGHTA and CDR2 FQGTGA. In DNA, the CDR3 is TGTGCCAGCAGCGGAGGACTAGCGGGGGTCGAGCAGTTCTTC. Its translation is CASSGGLAGVEQFF. Filled out from reference TRBV7-3 and TRBJ2-1, the complete variable domain reads GAGVSQTPSNKVTEKGKYVELRCDPISGHTALYWYRQSLGQGPEFLIYFQGTGAADDSGLPNDRFFAVRPEGSVSTLKIQRTERGDSAVYLCASSGGLAGVEQFFGPGTRLTVL.

This clone was counted only a few times. CDR3 DNA sequence: TGTGCCACCAGTGTCAGGGGGCTTGAGGAGACCCAGTACTTC. This codes for CATSVRGLEETQYF. This rearrangement joins TRBV24-1 to TRBJ2-5; 8 bases match TRBD1. From germline, CDR1 is KGHDR and CDR2 SFDVKD. The length of the CDR3 is 14 residues. Trimming at V came to 5 bases and at J to 5 bases, leaving 6 bases not matched to a gene.

With respect to this clone: This sample also contains other DNA sequences that code for the same CDR3. The chain uses TRBV18 and TRBJ1-6, with D possibly TRBD1 on 5 matching bases. CDR3 length: 15 amino acids. V lost 0 bases to trimming and J lost 5 bases, with 8 bases between them. From germline, CDR1 is KGHSH and CDR2 LQKENI. In nucleotides, the CDR3 is TGTGCCAGCTCACCACCGGCAGGGAATAATTCACCCCTCCACTTT. Translation gives CASSPPAGNNSPLHF.

The chain links TRBV29-1 to TRBJ1-1, with 9 bases lining up with TRBD1. Looked up from germline, CDR1 is SQVTM and CDR2 is ANQGSEA. V lost 5 bases and J lost 5; bases outside the gene matches: 6. The length of the CDR3 is 13 residues. CDR3 in DNA: TGCAGCGTTCAAGGACAGGGGAGGACTGAAGCTTTCTTT. This encodes CSVQGQGRTEAFF.

This clone was found once. This sequence joins TRBV19 and TRBJ1-1, with D unresolved. Trimming pared 3 bases from V and 1 base from J, leaving 6 bases between. The CDR3 has 13 residues. Germline V gene data show CDR1 as LNHDA and CDR2 as SQIVND (reference sequence). The CDR3 DNA sequence: TGTGCCAGTAGTATTAGAGGGAACACTGAAGCTTTCTTT. This gives the protein CASSIRGNTEAFF.

The J gene is TRBJ2-3, the V gene TRBV6-6; TRBD1 aligns across 10 bases. CDR1 and CDR2 (germline): MNHNY, SVGAGI (reference sequence). The ends lost 0 bases at V and 1 base at J; junction bases unmatched: 1. CDR3 length: 16 residues. For the CDR3, the DNA is TGTGCCAGCAGTTACTCAGGGACAGGGGGCACAGATACGCAGTATTTT. It specifies CASSYSGTGGTDTQYF.

This chain links TRBV29-1 with TRBJ1-2; a possible D gene is TRBD1 (6 bases). This CDR3 comprises 13 residues. V lost 5 bases, J lost 4 bases, and 14 bases lay in between. Looked up from germline, CDR1 is SQVTM and CDR2 is ANQGSEA. The CDR3 DNA reads as TGCAGCGTTTTAGTACAGGGATTCTATGGCTACACCTTC. Residues: CSVLVQGFYGYTF. The full variable domain, with the rest looked up from reference TRBV29-1 and TRBJ1-2, is SAVISQKPSRDICQRGTSLTIQCQVDSQVTMMFWYRQQPGQSLTLIATANQGSEATYESGFVIDKFPISRPNLTFSTLTVSNMSPEDSSIYLCSVLVQGFYGYTFGSGTRLTVV.

For the CDR3, the DNA is TGTGCCTGGAGTGTACCGGTTAGCAATCAGCCCCAGCATTTT. It codes for CAWSVPVSNQPQHF. The chain recombines TRBV30 with TRBJ1-5; D unresolved. Trimming took 0 bases from V and 0 from J, leaving 6 bases between them. CDR1 and CDR2 (germline): GTSNPN, SVGIG (reference sequence). This CDR3 is 14 amino acids long.

The chain combines TRBV24-1 with TRBJ1-5, with TRBD1 matching over 9 bases. The junction had 8 bases not matched to a gene; V was cut back by 4 bases and J by 5 bases. The germline CDR1 and CDR2 sequences are KGHDR and SFDVKD. The CDR3 extends over 16 amino acids. CDR3 in DNA: TGTGCCACCAGTGAAGGGACAGGGACTCTACATCAGCCCCAGCATTTT. Translation gives CATSEGTGTLHQPQHF.

The rearrangement links TRBV2 to TRBJ2-3, with a weak D call TRBD1 (6 bases). The CDR3 extends over 14 amino acids. Germline CDR1 and CDR2: SNHLY and FYNNEI. Trimming shortened V by 7 bases and J by 0 bases, and 11 bases separated the two germline ends. The CDR3 coding sequence is TGTGCCAGCATCAGGGGTTCTAGCACAGATACGCAGTATTTT. As protein: CASIRGSSTDTQYF.

The chain uses TRBV6-5 and TRBJ2-7; 9 nucleotides agree with TRBD1. This CDR3 is built from 14 residues. CDR1 is MNHEY and CDR2 is SVGAGI in the germline V gene. The V segment lost 5 bases and the J segment 9 bases; nucleotides outside the gene matches: 11. The CDR3 sequence is CASSPGQGRRVQYF. CDR3 in DNA: TGTGCCAGCAGTCCGGGACAGGGTCGTCGCGTGCAGTACTTC.

CDR3 sequence: CSASRGRGGTEAFF. CDR3 DNA sequence: TGCAGTGCTAGTCGGGGTCGGGGAGGCACTGAAGCTTTCTTT. The chain links TRBV20-1 to TRBJ1-1; D is undetermined. V lost 3 bases, J lost 4 bases, and 15 bases lay in between. The CDR3 has 14 residues. CDR1 and CDR2 (germline): DFQATT, SNEGSKA (reference sequence).